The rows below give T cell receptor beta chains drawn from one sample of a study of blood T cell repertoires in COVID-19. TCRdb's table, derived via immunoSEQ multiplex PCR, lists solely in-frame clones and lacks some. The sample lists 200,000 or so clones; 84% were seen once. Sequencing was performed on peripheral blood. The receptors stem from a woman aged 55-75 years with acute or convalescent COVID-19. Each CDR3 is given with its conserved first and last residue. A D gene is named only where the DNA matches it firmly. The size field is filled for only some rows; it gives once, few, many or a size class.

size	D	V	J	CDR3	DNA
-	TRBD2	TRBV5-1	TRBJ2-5	CASSPIAGGAVETQYF	TGCGCCAGCAGCCCGATAGCGGGGGGAGCTGTGGAGACCCAGTACTTC
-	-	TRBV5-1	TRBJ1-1	CASSLELQGGTEAFF	TGCGCCAGCAGCTTGGAACTACAGGGTGGCACTGAAGCTTTCTTT
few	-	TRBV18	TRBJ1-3	CASSPRTDSSGNTIYF	TGTGCCAGCTCACCACGCACAGACAGCTCTGGAAACACCATATATTTT
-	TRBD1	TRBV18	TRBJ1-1	CASSPPQGVNTEAFF	TGTGCCAGCTCACCACCGCAGGGGGTGAACACTGAAGCTTTCTTT
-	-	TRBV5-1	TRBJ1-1	CASSSAGNTEAFF	TGCGCCAGCAGCTCGGCAGGGAATACTGAAGCTTTCTTT
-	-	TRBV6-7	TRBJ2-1	CASSVRLGLVYNEQFF	TGTGCCAGCAGCGTTAGACTGGGACTTGTTTACAATGAGCAGTTCTTC
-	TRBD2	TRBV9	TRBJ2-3	CASSVSSSGDTDTQYF	TGTGCCAGCAGCGTAAGTTCTAGCGGGGACACAGATACGCAGTATTTT
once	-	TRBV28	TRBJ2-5	CASSVSGRPGTQYF	TGTGCCAGCAGTGTCTCAGGGAGGCCCGGGACCCAGTACTTC
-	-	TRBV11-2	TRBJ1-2	CASSQDSAYGYTF	TGTGCCAGCAGCCAGGACAGTGCCTATGGCTACACCTTC
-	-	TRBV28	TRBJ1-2	CASSPSGWSAYGYTF	TGTGCCAGCAGCCCTAGTGGATGGTCCGCCTATGGCTACACCTTC
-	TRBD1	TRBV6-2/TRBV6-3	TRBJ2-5	CASSPGAGTGSEETQYF	TGTGCCAGCAGCCCTGGCGCGGGGACAGGGTCTGAGGAGACCCAGTACTTC
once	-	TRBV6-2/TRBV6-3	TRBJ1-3	CASSYLGAGNTIYF	TGTGCCAGCAGTTATTTGGGGGCCGGAAACACCATATATTTT